The 19 T cell receptor beta chains below were found in one sample sequenced in a study of T cell repertoires in cytomegalovirus infection. Their specific antigens are unknown. TCRdb reanalysed the reads using MiXCR and keeps one entry per CDR3 protein. This table holds tens of thousands of distinct CDR3 sequences, about 37% found once. Specimen: CD8+ T cells from cultured PBMCs, collected from culture after CMV antigen stimulation. These receptors all come from a human donor in good health (CMV status not recorded). Some clones in this sample may be carry-over from other donors' samples.

This clonotype was detected a few times. J is TRBJ2-7 and V is TRBV27; perhaps TRBD1 as D (6 bases). This CDR3 has 14 amino acids. The germline gives CDR1 MNHEY, CDR2 SMNVEV (reference sequence). V was cut by 3 bases and J by 0 bases, with 9 bases left in between. The CDR3 region is CASSFWGPSYEQYF. The CDR3 nucleotides read TGTGCCAGCAGTTTCTGGGGGCCCTCCTACGAGCAGTACTTC.

The J gene is TRBJ1-6, the V gene TRBV15; D not certain. Germline V lookup: CDR1 LNHNV, CDR2 YYDKDF (reference sequence). Trimming took off 0 bases at V and 9 bases at J, with 12 bases between the two ends. This CDR3 has 15 residues. CDR3: CATSRDGGSGSPLHF. The CDR3 DNA reads TGTGCCACCAGCAGAGATGGAGGGAGTGGTTCACCCCTCCACTTT.

V and J are TRBV6-5 and TRBJ1-2; D may be TRBD1 (5 bases). Between the trimmed V and J ends, which lost 2 bases and 8 bases, there was a span of 15 bases. Germline loops: CDR1 MNHEY, CDR2 SVGAGI. The CDR3 runs 14 residues. The CDR3 loop is CASSYTRGVGGYTF. CDR3 in DNA: TGTGCCAGCAGTTACACCCGGGGCGTGGGAGGCTACACCTTC.

The chain employs TRBV27 and TRBJ2-7; 9 positions match TRBD1. Germline V gene lookup returns CDR1 MNHEY and CDR2 SMNVEV (reference sequence). Losses at the gene ends were 5 bases for V and 2 bases for J; bases not matched to a gene: 7. The CDR3 has 15 residues. CDR3 sequence reads: CASSLTGGDTYEQYF. Written as DNA, the CDR3 is TGTGCCAGCAGTCTGACAGGGGGTGACACCTACGAGCAGTACTTC.

The chain recombines TRBV7-6 with TRBJ1-6; 9 bases line up with TRBD1. In germline, CDR1 is SGHVS, CDR2 FNYEAQ. The CDR3 contains 17 residues. V was clipped by 4 bases and J by 5 bases; unmatched bases: 9. The CDR3 nucleotides read TGTGCCAGCAGCTCAGGGTTCCGGGACAGGGATAATTCACCCCTCCACTTT. Protein product: CASSSGFRDRDNSPLHF.

This chain uses TRBV6-6 with TRBJ1-2; D remains unclear. This CDR3 region has 14 residues. Looked up from germline, CDR1 is MNHNY and CDR2 is SVGAGI (reference sequence). Trimming took off 2 bases at V and 0 bases at J, with 7 bases between the two ends. The CDR3: CASSYGSANYGYTF. The CDR3 DNA reads TGTGCCAGCAGTTACGGTTCGGCTAACTATGGCTACACCTTC.

V and J are TRBV28 and TRBJ1-5; D gene unclear. The germline V and J ends were trimmed by 7 bases and 0 bases, with 13 bases remaining between them. There are 15 residues in the CDR3. Germline assignment: CDR1 MDHEN and CDR2 SYDVKM. CDR3 in DNA: TGTGCCAGCAACGATTGGGAATATAGCAATCAGCCCCAGCATTTT. It specifies CASNDWEYSNQPQHF.

The chain couples TRBV7-4 to TRBJ1-2; D possibly corresponds to TRBD1 (6 bases). Germline V gene lookup returns CDR1 SGHVT and CDR2 SQSDAQ. Trimming cost V 1 base and J 9 bases, with 9 bases left between them. The CDR3 contains 12 residues. This CDR3 reads CASSLGTACYTF. DNA of the CDR3: TGTGCCAGCAGCTTAGGGACAGCCTGCTACACCTTC.

This CDR3 is CASTGTTSTDTQYF. The CDR3, as DNA: TGTGCCAGCACGGGGACGACTAGCACAGATACGCAGTATTTT. V usage is TRBV2 and J usage is TRBJ2-3; D is perhaps TRBD1 or TRBD2 (5 bases each). With 7 bases removed from V and 0 bases from J, the gap between germline ends came to 11 bases. Germline CDR1 SNHLY, CDR2 FYNNEI. The CDR3 contains 14 residues.

This clonotype was picked up a small number of times. The chain joins TRBV28 to TRBJ1-3; D uncertain. Germline loops: CDR1 MDHEN, CDR2 SYDVKM. Trimming took off 1 base at V and 0 bases at J, with 7 bases between the two ends. This CDR3 has 15 amino acids. The CDR3 DNA reads as TGTGCCAGCAGTTTATCAGGCGGCTCTGGAAACACCATATATTTT. Protein product: CASSLSGGSGNTIYF.

The J gene is TRBJ1-3, the V gene TRBV18, with D hard to call. Trimming shortened V by 3 bases and J by 0 bases, and 15 bases separated the two germline ends. The germline gives CDR1 KGHSH, CDR2 LQKENI. The CDR3 runs 17 residues. CDR3 in amino acids: CASSPWGGMTSGNTIYF. The CDR3 nucleotides read TGTGCCAGCTCACCGTGGGGAGGAATGACCTCTGGAAACACCATATATTTT.

This clonotype was recorded a few times. The J gene is TRBJ2-3, the V gene TRBV5-6; perhaps TRBD2 as D (5 bases). The CDR3 is 16 amino acids. CDR1 is SGHDT and CDR2 is YYEEEE in the germline V gene. V lost 0 bases to trimming and J lost 1 base, with 12 bases between them. For the CDR3, the DNA is TGTGCCAGCAGCTTGGTATTGGTGGGAGGCACAGATACGCAGTATTTT. This gives the protein CASSLVLVGGTDTQYF.

This sequence joins TRBV2 and TRBJ2-3; 12 bases are a match to TRBD1. The CDR3 has 18 amino acids. Germline V gene lookup returns CDR1 SNHLY and CDR2 FYNNEI. V shed 8 bases and J 1 base; nucleotides not matched to a gene: 13. CDR3 amino acids: CASLYNPGQGARTDTQYF. CDR3 DNA sequence: TGTGCCAGCTTGTACAACCCGGGACAGGGGGCTCGCACAGATACGCAGTATTTT.

CDR3 protein: CASSLAPGPQFF. CDR3 nucleotide sequence: TGTGCCAGCAGCTTAGCGCCGGGTCCGCAGTTCTTC. This rearrangement joins TRBV7-6 to TRBJ2-1; D unclear. The CDR3 length is 12 residues. V dropped 0 bases and J dropped 12 bases, with 9 bases sitting between them. CDR1 and CDR2 (germline): SGHVS, FNYEAQ.

The chain couples TRBV6-5 to TRBJ2-5, with D maybe TRBD1 (6 bases). This CDR3 has 15 amino acids. V dropped 2 bases and J dropped 1 base, with 11 bases sitting between them. Germline CDR1 and CDR2: MNHEY and SVGAGI. Here the CDR3 DNA reads TGTGCCAGCAGTTACCGCCAGGGGACCCAAGAGACCCAGTACTTC. Amino acids: CASSYRQGTQETQYF.

In this sample, this clonotype turned up a few times. V gene TRBV7-9 combines with J gene TRBJ2-1; D might be TRBD1 (6 bases). Deletions cut 2 bases from V and 6 bases from J, with 11 bases between. The germline CDR1 and CDR2 sequences are SEHNR and FQNEAQ (reference sequence). The length of the CDR3 is 14 residues. The CDR3 sequence is CASSLRTDVNEQFF. In DNA form, the CDR3 reads TGTGCCAGCAGCTTAAGGACAGATGTCAATGAGCAGTTCTTC.

This chain uses TRBV5-6 with TRBJ1-1; D remains ambiguous. The CDR3 length is 13 residues. Germline CDR1 is SGHDT and CDR2 is YYEEEE. Trimming left V 5 bases short and J 3 bases short, with 11 bases between. CDR3 DNA: TGTGCCAGCAGGATCGACGGCCACACTGAAGCTTTCTTT. As protein: CASRIDGHTEAFF.

The chain employs TRBV20-1 and TRBJ2-7; D is perhaps TRBD2 (6 bases). Per germline, CDR1 DFQATT and CDR2 SNEGSKA (reference sequence). The V gene lost 2 bases and the J gene lost 1 base, with 12 bases spanning the gap. The CDR3 has 14 amino acids. The DNA of the CDR3 is TGCAGTGCTAGAAAGTTAGCGGCGTCCTACGAGCAGTACTTC. Encoded protein: CSARKLAASYEQYF.

The chain uses TRBV11-2 and TRBJ1-6; D uncertain. The V gene lost 0 bases and the J gene lost 6 bases, with 9 bases spanning the gap. The CDR3 loop spans 15 amino acids. The germline V gene encodes CDR1 SGHAT and CDR2 FQNNGV. The CDR3 DNA sequence: TGTGCCAGCAGCTTAGATCCCGGCTTTAATTCACCCCTCCACTTT. Its translation is CASSLDPGFNSPLHF.